The rows below give T cell receptor beta chains drawn from one sample of a study of Graves' ophthalmopathy and Graves' hyperthyroidism. Each CDR3 protein gets one entry after TCRdb re-called the multiplex PCR reads with MiXCR. In the table there are around 660,000 distinct CDR3 sequences, about 41% of which are singletons. The sequencing input was peripheral blood. Every receptor here comes from an adult man with Graves' ophthalmopathy. The CDR3 runs from the conserved cysteine through the conserved F or W. Each record gives: clone size, D gene, J gene, V gene, CDR3 DNA, CDR3 protein. The D gene is left open where the match is weak. Size values are once, few and many counts, or a class for expanded clones, and some rows have none.

clone_size: .; d_call: TRBD1; j_call: TRBJ2-5; v_call: TRBV25-1; cdr3_nt: TGTGCCAGCAGTGACTACGGACAGGGGGGAGAGACCCAGTACTTC; cdr3_aa: CASSDYGQGGETQYF
clone_size: few; d_call: .; j_call: TRBJ2-7; v_call: TRBV6-5; cdr3_nt: TGTGCCAGCAGTTACCGCGTCTCCTCCTCCTACGAGCAGTACTTC; cdr3_aa: CASSYRVSSSYEQYF
clone_size: many; d_call: .; j_call: TRBJ1-4; v_call: TRBV7-2; cdr3_nt: TGTGCCAGCAGCTTAGTCCAGGGAAGTGAAAAACTGTTTTTT; cdr3_aa: CASSLVQGSEKLFF
clone_size: many; d_call: .; j_call: TRBJ1-1; v_call: TRBV5-1; cdr3_nt: TGCGCCAGCAGCAACCCCGGGGGGCTGGGGACTGAAGCTTTCTTT; cdr3_aa: CASSNPGGLGTEAFF
clone_size: .; d_call: TRBD2; j_call: TRBJ2-7; v_call: TRBV7-8; cdr3_nt: TGTGCCAGCAGCCAAATAGCGGGAGGGGAGTCCTACGAGCAGTACTTC; cdr3_aa: CASSQIAGGESYEQYF
clone_size: .; d_call: .; j_call: TRBJ1-6; v_call: TRBV11-1; cdr3_nt: TGTGCCAGCAGCTTAGGAAGGACAAGGGATTCACCCCTCCACTTT; cdr3_aa: CASSLGRTRDSPLHF
clone_size: .; d_call: .; j_call: TRBJ2-2; v_call: TRBV3-1; cdr3_nt: TGTGCCAGCAGCCAAGAGGGTTACGGGGAGCTGTTTTTT; cdr3_aa: CASSQEGYGELFF
clone_size: many; d_call: .; j_call: TRBJ1-2; v_call: TRBV6-1; cdr3_nt: TGTGCCAGCAGTGAATGGACCAGCTATGGCTACACCTTC; cdr3_aa: CASSEWTSYGYTF
clone_size: many; d_call: .; j_call: TRBJ1-2; v_call: TRBV14; cdr3_nt: TGTGCCAGCAGCCTAGGGGAGGGCGTAGGAGCTGGCTACACCTTC; cdr3_aa: CASSLGEGVGAGYTF
clone_size: many; d_call: .; j_call: TRBJ1-2; v_call: TRBV20-1; cdr3_nt: TGCAGTGCTAGAGCCTCGACGACAGGCAACTATGGCTACACCTTC; cdr3_aa: CSARASTTGNYGYTF
clone_size: .; d_call: TRBD2; j_call: TRBJ2-1; v_call: TRBV7-9; cdr3_nt: TGTGCCAGCAGCCCCGGTAGCGGGAGGTCCAACAATGAGCAGTTCTTC; cdr3_aa: CASSPGSGRSNNEQFF
clone_size: many; d_call: TRBD1; j_call: TRBJ1-4; v_call: TRBV29-1; cdr3_nt: TGCAGCGTGGGGACAGATAACGAAAAACTGTTTTTT; cdr3_aa: CSVGTDNEKLFF
clone_size: .; d_call: TRBD1; j_call: TRBJ1-6; v_call: TRBV2; cdr3_nt: TGTGCCAGCGCAACGGTAGGACAGGCTAATTCACCCCTCCACTTT; cdr3_aa: CASATVGQANSPLHF
clone_size: once; d_call: .; j_call: TRBJ2-2; v_call: TRBV30; cdr3_nt: TGTGCCTGGAGCCCCGGGGCAGTGGACACCGGGGAGCTGTTTTTT; cdr3_aa: CAWSPGAVDTGELFF
clone_size: many; d_call: TRBD2; j_call: TRBJ2-5; v_call: TRBV7-2; cdr3_nt: TGTGCCAGCAGCCCCAGCGGGAGGAGGAGAGAGACCCAGTACTTC; cdr3_aa: CASSPSGRRRETQYF
clone_size: few; d_call: .; j_call: TRBJ1-1; v_call: TRBV4-3; cdr3_nt: TGCGCCAGCAGCCAAGCGACAGTGGGATTGACGGGCGGCACTGAAGCTTTCTTT; cdr3_aa: CASSQATVGLTGGTEAFF
clone_size: many; d_call: .; j_call: TRBJ1-1; v_call: TRBV5-1; cdr3_nt: TGCGCCAGCAGTATCGACGGCATGAACACTGAAGCTTTCTTT; cdr3_aa: CASSIDGMNTEAFF
clone_size: few; d_call: .; j_call: TRBJ1-1; v_call: TRBV5-4; cdr3_nt: TGTGCCAGCAGCCAAAAAATCAACACTGAAGCTTTCTTT; cdr3_aa: CASSQKINTEAFF
clone_size: many; d_call: .; j_call: TRBJ1-6; v_call: TRBV2; cdr3_nt: TGTGCCAGCAGATTCATGGGGGATAATTCACCCCTCCACTTT; cdr3_aa: CASRFMGDNSPLHF
clone_size: once; d_call: TRBD1; j_call: TRBJ2-7; v_call: TRBV19; cdr3_nt: TGTGCCAGTAGAGCCCGGGACAGTAACCACGAGCAGTACTTC; cdr3_aa: CASRARDSNHEQYF
clone_size: many; d_call: TRBD1; j_call: TRBJ1-2; v_call: TRBV29-1; cdr3_nt: TGCAGCGGGGGGGGCCAAGGGGGCGTGCATGGCTACACCTTC; cdr3_aa: CSGGGQGGVHGYTF
clone_size: .; d_call: .; j_call: TRBJ1-5; v_call: TRBV2; cdr3_nt: TGTGCCAGCAGCCTTTATGGAGGTCAGCCCCAGCATTTT; cdr3_aa: CASSLYGGQPQHF
clone_size: many; d_call: .; j_call: TRBJ2-1; v_call: TRBV7-2; cdr3_nt: TGTGCCAGCAGCTTAGGGGTAAACCTAGAGGTGCAGTTCTTC; cdr3_aa: CASSLGVNLEVQFF
clone_size: .; d_call: TRBD1; j_call: TRBJ1-5; v_call: TRBV29-1; cdr3_nt: TGCAGCAGACCGACAGGGTTTAGTCAGCCCCAGCATTTT; cdr3_aa: CSRPTGFSQPQHF
clone_size: .; d_call: TRBD1; j_call: TRBJ1-2; v_call: TRBV5-1; cdr3_nt: TGCGCCAGCAGCTTTGACAGGGGAGTCTATGGCTACACCTTC; cdr3_aa: CASSFDRGVYGYTF
clone_size: .; d_call: TRBD1; j_call: TRBJ2-6; v_call: TRBV2; cdr3_nt: TGTGCCAGCAGCGGACAGGGCACCTCTGGGGCCAACGTCCTGACTTTC; cdr3_aa: CASSGQGTSGANVLTF
clone_size: .; d_call: .; j_call: TRBJ1-1; v_call: TRBV5-5; cdr3_nt: TGTGCCAGCAGCTTGGATTTACAGCCTAACACTGAAGCTTTCTTT; cdr3_aa: CASSLDLQPNTEAFF
clone_size: .; d_call: TRBD2; j_call: TRBJ2-3; v_call: TRBV9; cdr3_nt: TGTGCCAGCAGCGTAGCTAGCGGGGGAACGCAGTATTTT; cdr3_aa: CASSVASGGTQYF
clone_size: .; d_call: TRBD1; j_call: TRBJ1-5; v_call: TRBV10-3; cdr3_nt: TGTGCCATCAGTGAGCGAGATGGACAGGCGGACGAGCAGCCCCAGCATTTT; cdr3_aa: CAISERDGQADEQPQHF